This T cell receptor beta chain came from a study of blood T cell repertoires in COVID-19. On the study more broadly: Nucleic acid was either cDNA or gDNA, and it came from T cells, B-cell-depleted T cells, or PBMCs.

Original handling: Nucleated cell counts were estimated from reference gene primer amplification. Method: immunoSEQ multiplex PCR; TCRdb's copy keeps in-frame clones and lacks some. The D gene and trimming were derived from the DNA, and the V and J assignments and clone size from that table. In the table there are approximately 250,000 clones, roughly 88% of which are singletons. CDR1 KGHSH and CDR2 LQKENI come from the germline V gene. The CDR3 sequence is 18 residues long. Trimming took 2 bases from V and 13 from J; bases not matched to a gene: 22. Followed over time, Seattle patients had been enrolled while infection was active.

V and J are TRBV18 and TRBJ1-2, with 10 bases identical to TRBD1. The sequence derives from a woman at least 80 years old with COVID-19, enrolled during active disease. The sample comprised peripheral blood. CDR3 loop: CASSPFGTSGQGFGIATF. The CDR3 DNA reads TGTGCCAGCTCACCATTCGGGACCTCGGGACAGGGGTTCGGGATAGCCACCTTC.